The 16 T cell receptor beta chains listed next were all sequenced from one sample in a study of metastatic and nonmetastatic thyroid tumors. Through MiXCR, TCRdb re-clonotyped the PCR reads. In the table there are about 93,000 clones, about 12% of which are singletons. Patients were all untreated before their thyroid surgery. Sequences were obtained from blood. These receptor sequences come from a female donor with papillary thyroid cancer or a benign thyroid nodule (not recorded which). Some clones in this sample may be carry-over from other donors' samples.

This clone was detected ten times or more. The CDR3 here is CASSLGRLAAGELFF. The CDR3 DNA reads as TGTGCCAGCAGCTTGGGCCGACTAGCGGCCGGGGAGCTGTTTTTT. The chain is built from TRBV5-6 and TRBJ2-2, with 9 nucleotides matching TRBD2. This CDR3 contains 15 residues. In germline, CDR1 is SGHDT, CDR2 YYEEEE. V shed 0 bases and J 6 bases; nucleotides not matched to a gene: 3.

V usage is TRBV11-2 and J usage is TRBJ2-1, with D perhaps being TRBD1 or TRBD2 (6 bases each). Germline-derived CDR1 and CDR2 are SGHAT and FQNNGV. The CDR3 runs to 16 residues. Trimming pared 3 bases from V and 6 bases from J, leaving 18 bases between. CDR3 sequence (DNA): TGTGCCAGCAGCTTTAGGGGGGCTGGGGGACGCAATGAGCAGTTCTTC. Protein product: CASSFRGAGGRNEQFF.

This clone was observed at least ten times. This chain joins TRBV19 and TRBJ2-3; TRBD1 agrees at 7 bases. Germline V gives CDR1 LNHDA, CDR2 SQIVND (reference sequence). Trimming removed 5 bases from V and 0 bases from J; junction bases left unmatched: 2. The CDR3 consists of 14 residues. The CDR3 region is CASSRDSSTDTQYF. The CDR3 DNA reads TGTGCCAGTAGTCGGGACAGCAGCACAGATACGCAGTATTTT.

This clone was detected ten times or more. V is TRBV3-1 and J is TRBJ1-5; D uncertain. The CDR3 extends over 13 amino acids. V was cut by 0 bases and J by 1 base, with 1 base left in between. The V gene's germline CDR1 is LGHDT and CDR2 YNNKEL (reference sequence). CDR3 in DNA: TGTGCCAGCAGCCAAGACAGCAATCAGCCCCAGCATTTT. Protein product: CASSQDSNQPQHF.

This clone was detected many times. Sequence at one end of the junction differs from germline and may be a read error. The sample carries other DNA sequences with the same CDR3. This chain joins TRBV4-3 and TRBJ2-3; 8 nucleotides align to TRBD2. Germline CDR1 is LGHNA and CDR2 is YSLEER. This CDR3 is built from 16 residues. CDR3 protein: CASSQDPGGTTGTQYF. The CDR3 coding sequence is TGCGCCAGCAGCCAAGATCCGGGAGGGACCACAGGTACGCAGTATTTT.

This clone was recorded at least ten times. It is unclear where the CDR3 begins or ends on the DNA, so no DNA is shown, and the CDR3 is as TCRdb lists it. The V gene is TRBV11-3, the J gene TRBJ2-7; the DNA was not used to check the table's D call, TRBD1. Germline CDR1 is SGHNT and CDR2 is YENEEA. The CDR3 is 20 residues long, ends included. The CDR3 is CASSLEYSAPGSYNSYEQYF.

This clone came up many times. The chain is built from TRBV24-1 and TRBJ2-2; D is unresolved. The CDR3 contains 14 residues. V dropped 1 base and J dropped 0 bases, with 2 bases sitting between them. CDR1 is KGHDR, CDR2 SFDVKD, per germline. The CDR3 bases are TGTGCCACCAGTGATTTTACGAACACCGGGGAGCTGTTTTTT. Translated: CATSDFTNTGELFF.

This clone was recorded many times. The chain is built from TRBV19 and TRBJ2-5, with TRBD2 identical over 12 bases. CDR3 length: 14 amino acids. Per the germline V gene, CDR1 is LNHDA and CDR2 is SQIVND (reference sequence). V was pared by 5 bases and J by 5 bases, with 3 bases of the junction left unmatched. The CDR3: CASSLAGGLETQYF. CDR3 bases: TGTGCCAGTAGTCTAGCGGGAGGGTTGGAGACCCAGTACTTC.

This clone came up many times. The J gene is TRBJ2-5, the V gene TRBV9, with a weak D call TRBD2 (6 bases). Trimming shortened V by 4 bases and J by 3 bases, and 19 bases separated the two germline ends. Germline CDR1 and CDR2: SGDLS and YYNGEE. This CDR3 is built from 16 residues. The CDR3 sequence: CASSPPNGRGEETQYF. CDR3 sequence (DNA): TGTGCCAGCAGCCCCCCCAATGGGCGGGGAGAAGAGACCCAGTACTTC.

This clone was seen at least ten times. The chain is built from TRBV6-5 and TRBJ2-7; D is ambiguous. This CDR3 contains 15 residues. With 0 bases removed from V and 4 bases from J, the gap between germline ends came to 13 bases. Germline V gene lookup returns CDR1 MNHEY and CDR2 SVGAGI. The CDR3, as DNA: TGTGCCAGCAGTTACTCTCCTGGGCCCGGATACGAGCAGTACTTC. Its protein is CASSYSPGPGYEQYF.

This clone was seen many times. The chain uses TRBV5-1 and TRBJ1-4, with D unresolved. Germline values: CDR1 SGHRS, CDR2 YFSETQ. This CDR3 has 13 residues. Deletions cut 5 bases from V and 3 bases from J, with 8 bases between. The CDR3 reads CASRGESNEKLFF. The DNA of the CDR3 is TGCGCCAGCAGAGGAGAGTCTAATGAAAAACTGTTTTTT.

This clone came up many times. CDR3 residues: CASSQQVYAGGGQETQYF. The CDR3 nucleotides are TGTGCCAGCAGCCAACAAGTTTACGCGGGAGGGGGGCAAGAGACCCAGTACTTC. V and J are TRBV4-2 and TRBJ2-5; 9 bases match TRBD2. V was pared by 2 bases and J by 2 bases, with 12 bases of the junction left unmatched. CDR3 length: 18 residues. Germline CDR1 LGHNA, CDR2 YNFKEQ.

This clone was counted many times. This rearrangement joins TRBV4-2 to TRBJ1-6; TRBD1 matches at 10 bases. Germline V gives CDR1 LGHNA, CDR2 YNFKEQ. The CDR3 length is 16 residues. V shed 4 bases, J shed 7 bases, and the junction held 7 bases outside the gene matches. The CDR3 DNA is TGTGCCAGCAGCCTGAGATGGGACAGGGGCAATTCACCCCTCCACTTT. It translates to CASSLRWDRGNSPLHF.

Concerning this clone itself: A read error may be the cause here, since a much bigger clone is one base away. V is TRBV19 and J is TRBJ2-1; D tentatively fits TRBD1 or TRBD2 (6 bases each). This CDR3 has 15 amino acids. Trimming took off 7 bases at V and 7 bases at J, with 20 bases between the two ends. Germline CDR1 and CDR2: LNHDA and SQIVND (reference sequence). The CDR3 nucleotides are TGTGCCAGTATTAGGAGGGGTGGAGGACAGAATGAGCAGTTCTTC. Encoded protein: CASIRRGGGQNEQFF.

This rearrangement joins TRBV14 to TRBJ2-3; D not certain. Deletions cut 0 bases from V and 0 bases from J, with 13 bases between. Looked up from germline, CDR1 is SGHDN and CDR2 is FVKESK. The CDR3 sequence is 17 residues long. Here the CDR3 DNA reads TGTGCCAGCAGCCAAGATCCAGCCTCTTCTAGCACAGATACGCAGTATTTT. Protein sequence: CASSQDPASSSTDTQYF.

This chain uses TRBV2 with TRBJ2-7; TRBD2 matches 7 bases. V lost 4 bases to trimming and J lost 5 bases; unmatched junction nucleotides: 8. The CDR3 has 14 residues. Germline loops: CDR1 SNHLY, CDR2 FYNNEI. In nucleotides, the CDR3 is TGTGCCAGCAGTGTTCGGCGGGAGTCAGACGAGCAGTACTTC. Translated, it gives CASSVRRESDEQYF.